This record concerns one T cell receptor (beta chain) sequence. Its specificity is unknown. This sample is part of a study of cytomegalovirus exposure and HLA in healthy donors. Deletions cut 0 bases from V and 4 bases from J, with 13 bases between. Germline CDR1 reads MNHEY; CDR2 reads SVGAGI. There are 16 residues in the CDR3. Researchers ran the PCR with 60 Vbeta and 13 Jbeta primers. Method: immunoSEQ multiplex PCR; TCRdb's copy keeps in-frame clones and lacks some. The sample has some 170,000 clones, approximately 70% seen once. Study findings and constraints: In a later analysis, productive TCRs from donors in an Asian-associated ancestry cluster reportedly carried fewer N-insertions than the cohort mean. Common viral pathogens were later found to be apparently linked to several of the most significant clusters. Later on, an analysis tied approximately 15,000 TCR beta sequences to HLA alleles at 0.05 false discovery rate.

The sample consisted of PBMCs. The origin of this receptor is a human donor in good health. The chain recombines TRBV6-5 with TRBJ1-3, with D possibly matching TRBD1 (6 bases). Here the CDR3 DNA reads TGTGCCAGCAGTTACTCGCAGCAGGGGCCAGGAAACACCATATATTTT. This sequence encodes CASSYSQQGPGNTIYF.